This T cell receptor (beta chain) stems from a study of long-term antiretroviral therapy in people with HIV. The libraries were made with immunoSEQ v3.0 at survey level. TCRdb's copy holds only in-frame clones and misses some; the assay was immunoSEQ multiplex PCR. The sample holds around 26,000 clones, roughly 76% seen once. Study findings and constraints: Therapy changes, viral resistance and ART adherence were not documented in the available data. Clonal populations expanded prior to ART predominated within the repertoire at all time points.

The CDR3 runs to 13 residues. In germline, CDR1 is SGHTA, CDR2 FQGNSA. Unmatched junction bases numbered 2, after V lost 5 bases and J lost 2 bases. As to this clone: The antigen is undetermined.

This chain uses TRBV7-2 with TRBJ1-2, with TRBD1 matching 7 bases. The sequence was collected from a woman between 40 and 50 years old with HIV. The sample in question was unsorted PBMCs, obtained 1.1 years before starting antiretroviral therapy. CDR3 region: CASSAGQNYGYTF. As DNA, the CDR3 is TGTGCCAGCAGCGCGGGACAGAACTATGGCTACACCTTC.